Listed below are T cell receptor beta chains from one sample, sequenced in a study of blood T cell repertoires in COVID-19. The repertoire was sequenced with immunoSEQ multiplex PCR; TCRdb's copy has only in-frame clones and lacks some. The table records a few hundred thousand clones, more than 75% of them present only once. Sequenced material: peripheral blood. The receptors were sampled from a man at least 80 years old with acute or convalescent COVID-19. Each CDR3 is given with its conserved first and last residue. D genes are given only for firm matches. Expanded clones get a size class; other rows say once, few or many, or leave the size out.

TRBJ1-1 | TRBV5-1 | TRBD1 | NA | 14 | TGCGCCAGCAGCCCCGACAGGGTGGGCACTGAAGCTTTCTTT | CASSPDRVGTEAFF
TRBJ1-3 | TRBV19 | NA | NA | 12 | TGTGCCAGTAAGGCAGGCCGAAACACCATATATTTT | CASKAGRNTIYF
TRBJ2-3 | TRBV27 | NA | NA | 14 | TGTGCCAGCAGTAGGAGGACAGTCACAGATACGCAGTATTTT | CASSRRTVTDTQYF
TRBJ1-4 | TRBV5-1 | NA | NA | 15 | TGCGCCAGCAGCTCCCAGGGGATCCAAACTGAAAAACTGTTTTTT | CASSSQGIQTEKLFF
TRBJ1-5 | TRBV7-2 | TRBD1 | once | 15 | TGTGCCAGCAGCTCCCCGGGACAGTTAAATCAGCCCCAGCATTTT | CASSSPGQLNQPQHF
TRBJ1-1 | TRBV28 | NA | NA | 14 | TGTGCCACCCAGTTAGGAGGGGTTAACACTGAAGCTTTCTTT | CATQLGGVNTEAFF
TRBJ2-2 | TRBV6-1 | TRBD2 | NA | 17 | TGTGCCAGCAGTGGCGGTCTAGCGGGAGCGGGAACCGGGGAGCTGTTTTTT | CASSGGLAGAGTGELFF
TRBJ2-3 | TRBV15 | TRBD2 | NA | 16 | TGTGCCACCAGCAGAGAAATAGCGGGAGGGGGAGATACGCAGTATTTT | CATSREIAGGGDTQYF
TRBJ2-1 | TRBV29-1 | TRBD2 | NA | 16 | TGCAGCGCCAGCCCTCGACTAGCGGGAGAGCATAATGAGCAGTTCTTC | CSASPRLAGEHNEQFF
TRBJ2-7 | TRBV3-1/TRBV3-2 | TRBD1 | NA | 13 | TGTGCCAGCAGGCCCGGGACAGAATACGAGCAGTACTTC | CASRPGTEYEQYF
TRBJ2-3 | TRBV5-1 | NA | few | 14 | TGCGCCAGCAGCAGGGGACTTTACACAGATACGCAGTATTTT | CASSRGLYTDTQYF
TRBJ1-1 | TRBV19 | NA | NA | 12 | TGTGCCAGTAGGCCGGGGGGGCCTGAAGCTTTCTTT | CASRPGGPEAFF
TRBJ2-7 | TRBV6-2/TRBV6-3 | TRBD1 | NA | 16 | TGTGCCAGCAGTGTCCCCCTCTACAGGGGAAACTACGAGCAGTACTTC | CASSVPLYRGNYEQYF
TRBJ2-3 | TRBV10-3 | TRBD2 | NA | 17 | TGTGCCATCAGGGCAGGAAGACTAGCGGGAAACACAGATACGCAGTATTTT | CAIRAGRLAGNTDTQYF
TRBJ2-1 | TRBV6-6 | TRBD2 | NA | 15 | TGTGCCAGCAGTTACTCCGGGACTAGTAACAATGAGCAGTTCTTC | CASSYSGTSNNEQFF
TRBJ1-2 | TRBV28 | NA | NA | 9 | TGTGCCAGCACTACCCGATACACCTTC | CASTTRYTF
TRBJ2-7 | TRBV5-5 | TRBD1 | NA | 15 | TGTGCCAGCAGCTTGGGGTGGACAGGGGGCTACGAGCAGTACTTC | CASSLGWTGGYEQYF
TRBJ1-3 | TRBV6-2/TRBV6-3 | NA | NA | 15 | TGTGCCAGCAGGTACGGACTGAGCTCTGGAAACACCATATATTTT | CASRYGLSSGNTIYF
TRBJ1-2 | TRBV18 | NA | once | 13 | TGTGCCAGCTCACCACTCCCCGGCTATGGCTACACCTTC | CASSPLPGYGYTF
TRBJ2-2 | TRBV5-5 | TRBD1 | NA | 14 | TGTGCCAGCTGGGACAGACTGAACACCGGGGAGCTGTTTTTT | CASWDRLNTGELFF
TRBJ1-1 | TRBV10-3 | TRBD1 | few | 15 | TGTGCCATCAGAGCTGACAGGGCCGCGGGTACTGAAGCTTTCTTT | CAIRADRAAGTEAFF
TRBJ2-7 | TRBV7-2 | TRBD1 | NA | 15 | TGTGCCAGCAGCTTAGGACAGGGAAGTGCCTACGAGCAGTACTTC | CASSLGQGSAYEQYF
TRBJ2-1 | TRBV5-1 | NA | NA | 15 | TGCGCCAGCAGCTTGGCCGGGGAATCCTACAATGAGCAGTTCTTC | CASSLAGESYNEQFF
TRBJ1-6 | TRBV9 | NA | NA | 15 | TGTGCCAGCAGCCTACTAGGGTTATCGACCTCACCCCTCCACTTT | CASSLLGLSTSPLHF
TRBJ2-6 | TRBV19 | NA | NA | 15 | TGTGCCAGTAGTCCCCGAGCTGCGAGGGCCAACGTCCTGACTTTC | CASSPRAARANVLTF
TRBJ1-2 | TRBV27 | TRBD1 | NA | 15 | TGTGCCAGCAGACCAACCGGACAGGAGTATTATGGCTACACCTTC | CASRPTGQEYYGYTF
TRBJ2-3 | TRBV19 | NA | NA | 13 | TGTGCCAGTAGTATTTTTTCAGGAGATACGCAGTATTTT | CASSIFSGDTQYF
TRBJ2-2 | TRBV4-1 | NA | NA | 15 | TGCGCCAGCAGCCAAGTAGGAAGGGGCGCCGGGGAGCTGTTTTTT | CASSQVGRGAGELFF
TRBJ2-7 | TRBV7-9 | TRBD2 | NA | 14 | TGTGCCAGCAGCTTAGCCGGGACTAGCGACGAGCAGTACTTC | CASSLAGTSDEQYF
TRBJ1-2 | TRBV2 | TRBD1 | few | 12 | TGTGCCAGCAGTGAAACAGGGGTAGGCTACACCTTC | CASSETGVGYTF
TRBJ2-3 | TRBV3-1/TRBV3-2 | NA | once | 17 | TGTGCCAGCAGCCCGCCAGGGCGGAGCGGGAGCACAGATACGCAGTATTTT | CASSPPGRSGSTDTQYF
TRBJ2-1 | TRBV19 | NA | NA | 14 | TGTGCCAGTAGTCCCTGGGGCTTTGGGATTGAGCAGTTCTTC | CASSPWGFGIEQFF
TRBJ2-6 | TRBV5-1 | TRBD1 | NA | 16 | TGCGCCACCTCAGGGGGCACGCTCTCTGGGGCCAACGTCCTGACTTTC | CATSGGTLSGANVLTF
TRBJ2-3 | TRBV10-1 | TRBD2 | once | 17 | TGCGCCAGCAGTGAGAGGACTGCGGGGGGGTTGAGGGATACGCAGTATTTT | CASSERTAGGLRDTQYF
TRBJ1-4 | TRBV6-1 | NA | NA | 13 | TGTGCCAGCAGTGAACCGAGAGGCGGGAAACTGTTTTTT | CASSEPRGGKLFF
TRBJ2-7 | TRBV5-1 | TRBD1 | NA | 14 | TGCGCCAGCAGCTTACGACAGGGGGCCTACGAGCAGTACTTC | CASSLRQGAYEQYF
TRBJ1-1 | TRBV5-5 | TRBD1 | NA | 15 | TGTGCCAGCACCGTAAAGACAGGGTACTCGACTGAAGCTTTCTTT | CASTVKTGYSTEAFF
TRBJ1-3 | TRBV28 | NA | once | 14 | TGTGCCAGCAGCCCAGGGGTACCTGGAAACACCATATATTTT | CASSPGVPGNTIYF
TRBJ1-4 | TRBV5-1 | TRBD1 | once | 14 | TGCGCCAGCAGCCCGGACAGGGCGGCGGAAAAACTGTTTTTT | CASSPDRAAEKLFF